Below are 15 T cell receptor beta chains sequenced from a single sample in a study of shared clonotypes between healthy human individuals. The protocol was immunoSEQ multiplex PCR, while the TCRdb copy is restricted to in-frame clones and leaves out a portion. The table includes approximately 1.5 million clones, about 98% detected once. The sample consisted of naive CD4+ T cells sorted from blood. Stated subset: CD45RA+ positively selected. The source is a man aged 30-40 years in good health.

The chain uses TRBV11-2 and TRBJ2-3, with a weak D call TRBD2 (5 bases). This CDR3 spans 13 amino acids. Germline lookup yields CDR1 SGHAT and CDR2 FQNNGV. With 5 bases removed from V and 7 bases from J, the gap between germline ends came to 13 bases. The CDR3 DNA reads TGTGCCAGCAGCCCGGACTCCAAGAATACGCAGTATTTT. Translation gives CASSPDSKNTQYF.

This chain uses TRBV28 with TRBJ2-5; D gene uncertain. The germline V and J ends were trimmed by 3 bases and 2 bases, with 7 bases remaining between them. CDR1 is MDHEN and CDR2 is SYDVKM in the germline V gene. The CDR3 spans 13 residues. The CDR3 coding sequence is TGTGCCAGCAGTTTTCAGTTACAAGAGACCCAGTACTTC. It yields the protein CASSFQLQETQYF.

The chain links TRBV15 to TRBJ2-5, with D possibly being TRBD2 (6 bases). Germline V lookup: CDR1 LNHNV, CDR2 YYDKDF (reference sequence). Trimming removed 2 bases at V and 5 bases at J, with 9 bases between. The CDR3 sequence is 13 residues long. The CDR3 is CATSRLAMETQYF. The CDR3 DNA is TGTGCCACCAGCAGACTAGCGATGGAGACCCAGTACTTC.

The V and J genes are TRBV6-5 and TRBJ2-5, with 11 bases identical to TRBD1. CDR1 is MNHEY, CDR2 SVGAGI, per germline. The V segment lost 5 bases and the J segment 2 bases; nucleotides outside the gene matches: 4. This CDR3 is built from 15 residues. In DNA, the CDR3 is TGTGCCAGCAGTCGGGACAGGGGGAGGCAAGAGACCCAGTACTTC. Translated: CASSRDRGRQETQYF.

The chain employs TRBV18 and TRBJ2-1; the match to TRBD2 covers 8 bases. The CDR3 runs 15 residues. V lost 2 bases to trimming and J lost 8 bases; unmatched junction nucleotides: 8. Germline V lookup: CDR1 KGHSH, CDR2 LQKENI. The CDR3: CASSPGGRLGDEQFF. In DNA form, the CDR3 reads TGTGCCAGCTCACCAGGCGGGAGGCTGGGTGATGAGCAGTTCTTC.

The chain employs TRBV27 and TRBJ1-5, with D uncertain. The CDR3 contains 14 residues. Trimming shortened V by 6 bases and J by 4 bases, and 13 bases separated the two germline ends. CDR1 is MNHEY and CDR2 is SMNVEV in the germline V gene (reference sequence). The CDR3 nucleotides are TGTGCCAGCAGCCCCGGTTGGGGTAATCAGCCCCAGCATTTT. It codes for CASSPGWGNQPQHF.

The rearrangement joins TRBV30 to TRBJ2-1, with 7 bases matching TRBD2. Germline lookup yields CDR1 GTSNPN and CDR2 SVGIG (reference sequence). The CDR3 loop spans 14 amino acids. V was clipped by 1 base and J by 2 bases; unmatched bases: 2. The CDR3 spells CAWSGGRTYNEQFF. The CDR3 region has the DNA TGTGCCTGGAGTGGCGGGAGAACCTACAATGAGCAGTTCTTC.

The CDR3 is CASTNLTGTSGEQYF. CDR3 bases: TGTGCCAGCACTAATCTAACCGGGACTAGCGGTGAGCAGTACTTC. The rearrangement links TRBV18 to TRBJ2-7, with TRBD2 identical over 11 bases. The CDR3 extends over 15 amino acids. Trimming at V came to 8 bases and at J to 7 bases, leaving 13 bases not matched to a gene. Germline V lookup: CDR1 KGHSH, CDR2 LQKENI.

The genes are TRBV5-6 and TRBJ2-7; 7 bases map to TRBD2. Germline CDR1 and CDR2: SGHDT and YYEEEE. V shed 2 bases, J shed 2 bases, and the junction held 1 base outside the gene matches. The CDR3 has 13 residues. The CDR3 DNA reads as TGTGCCAGCAGCTTTGGGACTACCTACGAGCAGTACTTC. Encoded protein: CASSFGTTYEQYF.

This chain connects TRBV7-9 to TRBJ1-4; 8 bases match TRBD1. Germline V CDR1 and CDR2: SEHNR, FQNEAQ (reference sequence). J was trimmed by 7 bases and V by 3 bases; bases with no gene match: 4. This CDR3 is 14 amino acids long. CDR3 region: CASSFRGRSEKLFF. DNA of the CDR3: TGTGCCAGCAGCTTCAGGGGGCGCAGTGAAAAACTGTTTTTT.

This clone was found once. V is TRBV30 and J is TRBJ2-7; unclear D gene. The CDR3 loop spans 14 amino acids. Trimming shortened V by 0 bases and J by 6 bases, and 15 bases separated the two germline ends. Germline lookup yields CDR1 GTSNPN and CDR2 SVGIG (reference sequence). The CDR3 is CAWSVSLVLGEQYF. CDR3 sequence (DNA): TGTGCCTGGAGTGTATCCCTGGTTTTGGGCGAGCAGTACTTC.

The genes are TRBV9 and TRBJ2-5, with TRBD2 matching 8 bases. In germline, CDR1 is SGDLS, CDR2 YYNGEE. The CDR3 extends over 16 amino acids. J lost 0 bases, V lost 0 bases, and 4 bases had no gene match. The CDR3: CASSVGGGRNQETQYF. Here the CDR3 DNA reads TGTGCCAGCAGCGTAGGTGGCGGGAGGAACCAAGAGACCCAGTACTTC. Supplemented by reference TRBV9 and TRBJ2-5, the full variable domain reads DSGVTQTPKHLITATGQRVTLRCSPRSGDLSVYWYQQSLDQGLQFLIQYYNGEERAKGNILERFSAQQFPDLHSELNLSSLELGDSALYFCASSVGGGRNQETQYFGPGTRLLVL.

V is TRBV2 and J is TRBJ1-5, with D perhaps TRBD1 (5 bases). Germline V gives CDR1 SNHLY, CDR2 FYNNEI. V gave up 6 bases and J gave up 0 bases, with 12 bases separating them. The CDR3 totals 15 residues. DNA for the CDR3: TGTGCCAGCAGCGCTCAGGGATATAGCAATCAGCCCCAGCATTTT. This encodes CASSAQGYSNQPQHF.

The V gene is TRBV28, the J gene TRBJ2-1; 14 bases are a match to TRBD2. Unmatched junction bases numbered 7, after V lost 5 bases and J lost 7 bases. The CDR3 spans 16 residues. Germline V gene data show CDR1 as MDHEN and CDR2 as SYDVKM. The CDR3 nucleotides read TGTGCCAGCAGTCAGGGGGGGACTAGCGGGAGAAATGAGCAGTTCTTC. Protein sequence: CASSQGGTSGRNEQFF.

V is TRBV6-6 and J is TRBJ1-5, with D perhaps TRBD1 (6 bases). In germline, CDR1 is MNHNY, CDR2 SVGAGI (reference sequence). V was clipped by 0 bases and J by 3 bases, with 9 bases between them. CDR3 length: 15 amino acids. The CDR3 sequence is CASSYSKGVNQPQHF. The DNA of the CDR3 is TGTGCCAGCAGTTACTCGAAGGGGGTCAATCAGCCCCAGCATTTT.